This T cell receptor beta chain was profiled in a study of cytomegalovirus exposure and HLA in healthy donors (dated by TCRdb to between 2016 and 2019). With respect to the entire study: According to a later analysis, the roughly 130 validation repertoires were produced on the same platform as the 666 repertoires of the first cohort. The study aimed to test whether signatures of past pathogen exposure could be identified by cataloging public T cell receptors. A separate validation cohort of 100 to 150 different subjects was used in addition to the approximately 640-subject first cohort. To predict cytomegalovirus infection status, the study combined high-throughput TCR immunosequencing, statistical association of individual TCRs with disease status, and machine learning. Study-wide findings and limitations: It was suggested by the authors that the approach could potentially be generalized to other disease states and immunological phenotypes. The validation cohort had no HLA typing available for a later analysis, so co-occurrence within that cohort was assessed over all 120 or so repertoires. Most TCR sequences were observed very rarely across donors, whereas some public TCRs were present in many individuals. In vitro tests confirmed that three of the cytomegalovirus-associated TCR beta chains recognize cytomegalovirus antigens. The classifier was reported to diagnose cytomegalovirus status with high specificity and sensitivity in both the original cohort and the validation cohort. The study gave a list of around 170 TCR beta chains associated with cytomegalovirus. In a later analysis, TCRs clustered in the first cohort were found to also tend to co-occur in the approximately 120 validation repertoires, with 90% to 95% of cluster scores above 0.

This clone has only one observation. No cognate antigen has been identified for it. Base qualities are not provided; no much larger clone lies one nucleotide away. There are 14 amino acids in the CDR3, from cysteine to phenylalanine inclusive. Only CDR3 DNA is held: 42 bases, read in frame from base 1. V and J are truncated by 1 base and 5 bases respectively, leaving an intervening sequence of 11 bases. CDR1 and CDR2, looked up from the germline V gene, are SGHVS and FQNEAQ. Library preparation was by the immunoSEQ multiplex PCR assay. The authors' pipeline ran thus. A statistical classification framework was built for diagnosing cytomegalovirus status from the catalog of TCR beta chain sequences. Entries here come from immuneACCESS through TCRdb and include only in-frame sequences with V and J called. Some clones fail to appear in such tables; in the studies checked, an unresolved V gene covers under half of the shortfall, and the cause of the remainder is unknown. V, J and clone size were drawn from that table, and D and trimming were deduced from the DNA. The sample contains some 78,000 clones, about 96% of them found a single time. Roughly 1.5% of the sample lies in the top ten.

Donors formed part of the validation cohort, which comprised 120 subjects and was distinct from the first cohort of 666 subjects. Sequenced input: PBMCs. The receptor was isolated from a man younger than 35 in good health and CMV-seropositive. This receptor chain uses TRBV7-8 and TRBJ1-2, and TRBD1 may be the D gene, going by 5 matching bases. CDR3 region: CASSLDGGLYGYTF. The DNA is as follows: TGTGCCAGCAGCTTAGACGGGGGTCTTTATGGCTACACCTTC.